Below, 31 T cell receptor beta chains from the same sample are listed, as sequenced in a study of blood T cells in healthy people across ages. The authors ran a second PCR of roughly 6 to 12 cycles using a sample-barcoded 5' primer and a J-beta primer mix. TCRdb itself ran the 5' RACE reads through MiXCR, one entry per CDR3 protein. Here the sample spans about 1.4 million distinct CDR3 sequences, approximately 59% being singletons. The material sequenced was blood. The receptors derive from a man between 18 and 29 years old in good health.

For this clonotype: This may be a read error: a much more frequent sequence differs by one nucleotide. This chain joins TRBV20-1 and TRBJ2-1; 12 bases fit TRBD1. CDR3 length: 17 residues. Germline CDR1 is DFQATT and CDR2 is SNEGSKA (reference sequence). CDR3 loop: CSCGGQGAVGNPNEQFF. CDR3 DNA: TGCAGCTGCGGGGGACAGGGGGCGGTGGGGAATCCCAATGAGCAGTTCTTC.

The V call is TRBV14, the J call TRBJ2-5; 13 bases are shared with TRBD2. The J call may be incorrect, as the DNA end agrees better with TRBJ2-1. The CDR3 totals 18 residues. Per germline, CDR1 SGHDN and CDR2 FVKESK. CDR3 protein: CASSQEVLGLAGEETQFF. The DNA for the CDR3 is TGTGCCAGCAGCCAAGAAGTTTTAGGACTAGCGGGAGAAGAGACCCAGTTCTTC.

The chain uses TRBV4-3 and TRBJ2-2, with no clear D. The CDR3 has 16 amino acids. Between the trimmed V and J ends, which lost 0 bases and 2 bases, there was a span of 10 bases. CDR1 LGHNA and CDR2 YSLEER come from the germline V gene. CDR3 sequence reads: CASSQDLLQNTGELFF. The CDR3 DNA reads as TGCGCCAGCAGCCAAGACTTACTACAAAACACCGGGGAGCTGTTTTTT.

Written as DNA, the CDR3 is TGTGCCAGCAGCGCTAGCGGGAGGGAGTCAGAGACCCAGTACTTC. Protein sequence: CASSASGRESETQYF. The chain couples TRBV6-5 to TRBJ2-5; 12 bases fit TRBD2. The germline V gene encodes CDR1 MNHEY and CDR2 SVGAGI. After removal of 6 bases from V and 4 bases from J, the junction contained 6 bases not matched to a gene. The CDR3 covers 15 residues.

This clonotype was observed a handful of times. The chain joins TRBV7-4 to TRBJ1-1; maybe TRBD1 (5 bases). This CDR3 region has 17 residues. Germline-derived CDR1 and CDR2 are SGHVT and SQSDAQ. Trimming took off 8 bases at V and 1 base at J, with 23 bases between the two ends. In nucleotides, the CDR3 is TGTGCCAGCCGAAATACCCTGGGTTATGGGGGGAACACTGAAGCTTTCTTT. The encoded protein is CASRNTLGYGGNTEAFF. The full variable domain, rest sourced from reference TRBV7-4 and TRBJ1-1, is GAGVSQSPRYKVAKRGRDVALRCDSISGHVTLYWYRQTLGQGSEVLTYSQSDAQRDKSGRPSGRFSAERPERSVSTLKIQRTEQGDSAVYLCASRNTLGYGGNTEAFFGQGTRLTVV.

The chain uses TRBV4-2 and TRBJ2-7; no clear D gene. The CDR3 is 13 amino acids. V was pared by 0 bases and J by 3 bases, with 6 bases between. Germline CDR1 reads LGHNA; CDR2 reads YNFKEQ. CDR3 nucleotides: TGTGCCAGCAGCCAAGATCTGTTCTACGAGCAGTACTTC. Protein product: CASSQDLFYEQYF.

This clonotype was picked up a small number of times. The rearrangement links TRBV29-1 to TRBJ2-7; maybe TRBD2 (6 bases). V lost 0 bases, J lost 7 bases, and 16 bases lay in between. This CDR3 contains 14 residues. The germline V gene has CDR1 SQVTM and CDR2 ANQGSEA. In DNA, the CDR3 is TGCAGCGTTGAAGAGTGGGTCGCGGGGCGGGAGCAGTACTTC. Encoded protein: CSVEEWVAGREQYF.

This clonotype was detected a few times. The CDR3 DNA reads as TGCGCCAGCAGCCAAGTCCCATGGGCCCAGTACTTC. Amino acids: CASSQVPWAQYF. The rearrangement links TRBV4-1 to TRBJ2-7; D call uncertain. Germline V gives CDR1 MGHRA, CDR2 YSYEKL. Trimming removed 1 base from V and 10 bases from J, with 11 bases in between. This CDR3 has 12 amino acids.

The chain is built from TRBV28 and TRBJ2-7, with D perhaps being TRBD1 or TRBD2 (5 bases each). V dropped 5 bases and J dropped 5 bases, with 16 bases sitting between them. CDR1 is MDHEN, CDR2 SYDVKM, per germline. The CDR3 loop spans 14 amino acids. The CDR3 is CASSPGTASDEQYF. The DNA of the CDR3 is TGTGCCAGCAGTCCCGGGACCGCCTCGGACGAGCAGTACTTC.

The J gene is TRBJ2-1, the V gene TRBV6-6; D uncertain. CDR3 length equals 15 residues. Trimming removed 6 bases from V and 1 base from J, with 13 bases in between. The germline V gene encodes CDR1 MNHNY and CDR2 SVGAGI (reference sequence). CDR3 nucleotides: TGTGCCAGCAGCGGAGCCCTAGAATCCTACAATGAGCAGTTCTTC. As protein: CASSGALESYNEQFF.

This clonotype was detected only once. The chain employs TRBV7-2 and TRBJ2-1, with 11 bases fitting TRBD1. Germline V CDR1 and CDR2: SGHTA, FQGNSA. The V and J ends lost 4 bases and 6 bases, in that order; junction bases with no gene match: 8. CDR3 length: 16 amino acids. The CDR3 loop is CASSWTGTGGINEQFF. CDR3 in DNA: TGTGCCAGCAGCTGGACCGGGACAGGGGGGATCAATGAGCAGTTCTTC.

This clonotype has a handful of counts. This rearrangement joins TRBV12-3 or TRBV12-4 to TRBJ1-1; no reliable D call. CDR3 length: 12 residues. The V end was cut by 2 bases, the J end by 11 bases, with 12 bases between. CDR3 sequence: CASSLLGLRAFF. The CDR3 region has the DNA TGTGCCAGCAGTTTATTAGGGTTACGGGCTTTCTTT.

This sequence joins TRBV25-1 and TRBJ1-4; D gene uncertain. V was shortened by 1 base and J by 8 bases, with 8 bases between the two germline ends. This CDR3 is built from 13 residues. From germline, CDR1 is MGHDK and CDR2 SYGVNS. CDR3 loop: CASSESLREKLFF. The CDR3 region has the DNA TGTGCCAGCAGTGAATCGCTTAGGGAAAAACTGTTTTTT.

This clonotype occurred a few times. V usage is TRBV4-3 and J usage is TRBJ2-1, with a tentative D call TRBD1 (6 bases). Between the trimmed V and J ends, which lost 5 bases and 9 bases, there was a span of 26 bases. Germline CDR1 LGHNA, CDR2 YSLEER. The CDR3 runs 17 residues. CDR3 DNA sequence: TGCGCCAGCAGCTGGAGCCCTACAGGGATGGTGGGTGCTGAGCAGTTCTTC. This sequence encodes CASSWSPTGMVGAEQFF.

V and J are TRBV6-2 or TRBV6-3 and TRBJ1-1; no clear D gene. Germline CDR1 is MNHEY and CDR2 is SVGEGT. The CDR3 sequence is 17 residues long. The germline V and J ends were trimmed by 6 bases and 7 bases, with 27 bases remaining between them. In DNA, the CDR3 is TGTGCCAGCAGCTGGACGGCGCCAATTGTGGGTTCCAATGAAGCTTTCTTT. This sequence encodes CASSWTAPIVGSNEAFF.

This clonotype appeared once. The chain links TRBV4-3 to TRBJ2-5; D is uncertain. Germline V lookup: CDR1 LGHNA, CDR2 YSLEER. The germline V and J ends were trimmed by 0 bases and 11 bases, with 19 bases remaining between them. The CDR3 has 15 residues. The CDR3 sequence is CASSQDPKFTYGQYF. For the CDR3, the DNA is TGCGCCAGCAGCCAAGATCCGAAGTTTACCTACGGGCAGTACTTC.

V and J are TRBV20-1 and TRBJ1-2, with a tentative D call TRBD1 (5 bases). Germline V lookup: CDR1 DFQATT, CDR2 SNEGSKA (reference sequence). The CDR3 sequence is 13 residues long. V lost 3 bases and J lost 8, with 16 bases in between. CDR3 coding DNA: TGCAGTGCTAGTCTACCTGCAGGGAAGGGCTACACCTTC. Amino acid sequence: CSASLPAGKGYTF.

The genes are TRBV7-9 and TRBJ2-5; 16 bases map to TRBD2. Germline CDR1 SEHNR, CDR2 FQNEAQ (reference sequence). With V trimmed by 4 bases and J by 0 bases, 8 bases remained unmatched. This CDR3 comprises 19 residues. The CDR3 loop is CASSSLPGLAGGYQETQYF. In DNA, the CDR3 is TGTGCCAGCAGCTCCTTACCGGGACTAGCGGGGGGGTACCAAGAGACCCAGTACTTC. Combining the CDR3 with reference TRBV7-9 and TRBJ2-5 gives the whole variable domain DTGVSQNPRHKITKRGQNVTFRCDPISEHNRLYWYRQTLGQGPEFLTYFQNEAQLEKSRLLSDRFSAERPKGSFSTLEIQRTEQGDSAMYLCASSSLPGLAGGYQETQYFGPGTRLLVL.

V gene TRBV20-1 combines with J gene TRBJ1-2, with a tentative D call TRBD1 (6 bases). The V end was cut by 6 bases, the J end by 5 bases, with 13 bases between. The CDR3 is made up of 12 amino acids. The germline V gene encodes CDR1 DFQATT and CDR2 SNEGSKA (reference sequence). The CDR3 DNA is TGCAGTGCAGACCAACAGGGTTATGGCTACACCTTC. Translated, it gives CSADQQGYGYTF.

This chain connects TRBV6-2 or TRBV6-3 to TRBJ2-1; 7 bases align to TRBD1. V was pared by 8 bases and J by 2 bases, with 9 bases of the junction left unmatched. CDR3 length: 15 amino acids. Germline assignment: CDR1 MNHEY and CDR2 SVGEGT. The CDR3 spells CASEGGLGPYNEQFF. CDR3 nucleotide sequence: TGTGCCAGCGAAGGGGGCCTTGGTCCCTACAATGAGCAGTTCTTC.

The CDR3 DNA reads TGCGCCAGCAGCCAGGGGGACAGGCTAGACACAGATACGCAGTATTTT. Protein sequence: CASSQGDRLDTDTQYF. The rearrangement uses TRBV4-3 and TRBJ2-3; 8 nucleotides match TRBD1. After removal of 3 bases from V and 2 bases from J, the junction contained 7 bases not matched to a gene. The CDR3 consists of 16 residues. Germline V CDR1 and CDR2: LGHNA, YSLEER.

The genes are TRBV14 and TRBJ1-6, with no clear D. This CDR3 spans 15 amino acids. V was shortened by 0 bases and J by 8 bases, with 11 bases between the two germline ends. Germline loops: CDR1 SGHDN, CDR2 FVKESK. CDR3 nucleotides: TGTGCCAGCAGCCAAGACGGCACAATATATTCACCCCTCCACTTT. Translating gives CASSQDGTIYSPLHF.

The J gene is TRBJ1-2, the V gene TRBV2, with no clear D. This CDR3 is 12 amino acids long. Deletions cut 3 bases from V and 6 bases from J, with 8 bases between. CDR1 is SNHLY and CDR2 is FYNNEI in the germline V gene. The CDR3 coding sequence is TGTGCCAGCAGTGAGGGGATCCATGGCTACACCTTC. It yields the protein CASSEGIHGYTF.

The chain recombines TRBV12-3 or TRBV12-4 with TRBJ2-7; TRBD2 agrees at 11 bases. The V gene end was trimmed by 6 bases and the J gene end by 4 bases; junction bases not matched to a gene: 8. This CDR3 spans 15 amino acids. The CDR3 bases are TGTGCCAGCAGGCCCGGGACTAGCGGATTTTACGAGCAGTACTTC. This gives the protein CASRPGTSGFYEQYF.

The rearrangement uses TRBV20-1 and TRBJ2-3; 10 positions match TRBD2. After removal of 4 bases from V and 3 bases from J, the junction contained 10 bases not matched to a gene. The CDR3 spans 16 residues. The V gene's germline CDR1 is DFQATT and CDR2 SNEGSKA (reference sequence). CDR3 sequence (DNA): TGCAGTGCTACCAATAGCGGGGGGCCCGAAACAGATACGCAGTATTTT. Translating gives CSATNSGGPETDTQYF.

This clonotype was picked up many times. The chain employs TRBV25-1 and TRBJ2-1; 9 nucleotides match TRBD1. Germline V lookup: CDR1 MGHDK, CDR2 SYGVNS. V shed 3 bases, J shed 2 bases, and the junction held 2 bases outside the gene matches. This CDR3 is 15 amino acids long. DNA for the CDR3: TGTGCCAGCAGTGAGGGACAGGGAGCCTACAATGAGCAGTTCTTC. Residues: CASSEGQGAYNEQFF. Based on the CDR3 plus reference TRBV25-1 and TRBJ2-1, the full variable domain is EADIYQTPRYLVIGTGKKITLECSQTMGHDKMYWYQQDPGMELHLIHYSYGVNSTEKGDLSSESTVSRIRTEHFPLTLESARPSHTSQYLCASSEGQGAYNEQFFGPGTRLTVL.

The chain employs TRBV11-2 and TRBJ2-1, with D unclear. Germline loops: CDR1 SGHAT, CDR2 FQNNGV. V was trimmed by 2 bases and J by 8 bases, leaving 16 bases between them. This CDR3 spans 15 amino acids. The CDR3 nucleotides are TGTGCCAGCAGCTTATTGCGCGGAGCTCGGGATGAGCAGTTCTTC. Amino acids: CASSLLRGARDEQFF.

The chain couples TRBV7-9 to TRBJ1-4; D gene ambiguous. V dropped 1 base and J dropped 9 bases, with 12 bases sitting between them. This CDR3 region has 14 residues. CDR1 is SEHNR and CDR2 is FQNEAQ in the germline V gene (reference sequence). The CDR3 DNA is TGTGCCAGCAGCTTAGGGACGTCAAGGCAAAAACTGTTTTTT. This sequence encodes CASSLGTSRQKLFF. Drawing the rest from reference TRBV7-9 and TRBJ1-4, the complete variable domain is DTGVSQNPRHKITKRGQNVTFRCDPISEHNRLYWYRQTLGQGPEFLTYFQNEAQLEKSRLLSDRFSAERPKGSFSTLEIQRTEQGDSAMYLCASSLGTSRQKLFFGSGTQLSVL.

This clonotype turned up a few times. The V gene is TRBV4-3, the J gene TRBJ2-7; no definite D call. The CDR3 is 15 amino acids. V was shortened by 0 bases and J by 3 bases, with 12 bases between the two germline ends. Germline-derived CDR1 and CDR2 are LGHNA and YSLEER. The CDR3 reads CASSQDRILSYEQYF. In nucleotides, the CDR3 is TGCGCCAGCAGCCAAGACAGGATCTTAAGCTACGAGCAGTACTTC.

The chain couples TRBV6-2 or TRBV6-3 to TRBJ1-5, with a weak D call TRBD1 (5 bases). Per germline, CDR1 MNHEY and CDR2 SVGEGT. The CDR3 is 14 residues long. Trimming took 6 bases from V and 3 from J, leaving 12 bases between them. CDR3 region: CASRTAKNNQPQHF. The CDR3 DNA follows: TGTGCCAGCAGGACAGCGAAGAACAATCAGCCCCAGCATTTT.

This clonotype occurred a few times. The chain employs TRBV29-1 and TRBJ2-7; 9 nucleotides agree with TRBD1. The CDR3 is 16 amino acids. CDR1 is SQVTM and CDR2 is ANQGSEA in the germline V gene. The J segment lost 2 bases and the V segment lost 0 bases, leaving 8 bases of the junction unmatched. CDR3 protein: CSVEEAKTGGTYEQYF. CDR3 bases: TGCAGCGTTGAAGAAGCGAAGACAGGGGGTACCTACGAGCAGTACTTC.